Listed below are T cell receptor beta chains from one sample, sequenced in a study of blood T cell repertoires in COVID-19. Repertoires were generated with immunoSEQ multiplex PCR, while TCRdb's copy carries only in-frame clones and drops some. The table shows approximately 300,000 clones, with around 87% occurring only once. The sample taken for sequencing was PBMCs or T cells enriched from blood (not recorded which). The receptors were gathered from a woman in her thirties who had recovered from COVID-19. The CDR3 runs from the conserved cysteine through the conserved F or W. A D gene is named only where the DNA matches it firmly. Clone size is not always given. Where it is, it says once, few, many or a class for expanded clones.

clone_size	v_call	j_call	d_call	cdr3_length	cdr3_nt	cdr3_aa
NA	TRBV6-5	TRBJ2-1	NA	12	TGTGCCAGCAGTACAGGGTCCCATGAGCAGTTCTTC	CASSTGSHEQFF
NA	TRBV14	TRBJ1-1	NA	13	TGTGCCAGCAGGCCACAGGCCAACACTGAAGCTTTCTTT	CASRPQANTEAFF
NA	TRBV19	TRBJ2-7	NA	13	TGTGCCAGTAGTATAGTGGAGGGCGGGGAGCAGTACTTC	CASSIVEGGEQYF
NA	TRBV9	TRBJ2-1	NA	13	TGTGCCAGCAGCCCTACCGTCTACAATGAGCAGTTCTTC	CASSPTVYNEQFF
NA	TRBV18	TRBJ1-1	NA	12	TGTGCCAGCTCACCCCCGGCGGGGGACGCTTTCTTT	CASSPPAGDAFF
NA	TRBV29-1	TRBJ1-2	NA	11	TGCAGCGCACAAGGGGGCTATGGCTACACCTTC	CSAQGGYGYTF
NA	TRBV24-1	TRBJ1-5	NA	13	TGTGCCACCAGTGCAGTCGGGGAAGAGCCCCAGCATTTT	CATSAVGEEPQHF
NA	TRBV9	TRBJ2-1	NA	18	TGTGCCAGCAGCGTACTGTCCCGGGGACATCTAGTTGGGAATGAGCAGTTCTTC	CASSVLSRGHLVGNEQFF
NA	TRBV13	TRBJ2-3	TRBD2	16	TGTGCCAGCAGCTTAGGAGCGGGGGGATTCACAGATACGCAGTATTTT	CASSLGAGGFTDTQYF
NA	TRBV7-6	TRBJ1-6	NA	18	TGTGCCAGCAGCTTATATGACAGCGCCAGCTCCTATAATTCACCCCTCCACTTT	CASSLYDSASSYNSPLHF
NA	TRBV7-9	TRBJ2-7	TRBD1	17	TGTGCCAGCAGCTTTAAAACAGGACGGGGGACAGGGGGCGAGCAGTACTTC	CASSFKTGRGTGGEQYF
NA	TRBV6-5	TRBJ2-7	NA	14	TGTGCCAGCAACCCCCGTCTAGACGTCTACGAGCAGTACTTC	CASNPRLDVYEQYF
NA	TRBV5-5	TRBJ1-3	TRBD1	18	TGTGCCAGCAGCCCCGGACAGGGACGGACCCACTCTGGAAACACCATATATTTT	CASSPGQGRTHSGNTIYF
once	TRBV9	TRBJ2-2	NA	16	TGTGCCAGCAGCGTAAATACGGGGGCGAACACCGGGGAGCTGTTTTTT	CASSVNTGANTGELFF
NA	TRBV7-2	TRBJ2-7	TRBD1	15	TGTGCCAGCAGCTTAGTCGGGACAGAGATCTACGAGCAGTACTTC	CASSLVGTEIYEQYF
NA	TRBV2	TRBJ2-5	NA	12	TGTGCCAGCCGGCAGGTCCAAGAGACCCAGTACTTC	CASRQVQETQYF
NA	TRBV19	TRBJ1-1	NA	13	TGTGCCAGTAGTGTTACAGTGAACACTGAAGCTTTCTTT	CASSVTVNTEAFF
NA	TRBV5-1	TRBJ2-7	TRBD2	15	TGCGCCAGCAGCCTTGGGACTAGCGGGGGGGCAGAGCAGTACTTC	CASSLGTSGGAEQYF
NA	TRBV4-1	TRBJ1-4	NA	12	TGCGCCAGCAGCCAAGTTCGGGAAAAACTGTTTTTT	CASSQVREKLFF
NA	TRBV6-5	TRBJ2-3	TRBD2	13	TGTGCCAGCAAGCGGGGAGCCACAGATACGCAGTATTTT	CASKRGATDTQYF
NA	TRBV10-2	TRBJ1-1	NA	13	TGCGCCAGCAGTGGGAGGGAATTGAATGAAGCTTTCTTT	CASSGRELNEAFF
few	TRBV27	TRBJ1-1	NA	15	TGTGCCAGCAGTTTAGTACCAGGGTTTTACACTGAAGCTTTCTTT	CASSLVPGFYTEAFF
NA	TRBV5-1	TRBJ2-1	NA	13	TGCGCCAGCTCTCCTGGTACCGCCAGAGAGCAGTTCTTC	CASSPGTAREQFF
NA	TRBV30	TRBJ1-1	NA	15	TGTGCCTGGAGTGCGATCCCATACAGGGTTACTGAAGCTTTCTTT	CAWSAIPYRVTEAFF
NA	TRBV19	TRBJ1-1	NA	14	TGTGCCAGTAGTGTCCAGGGGTTTGGCACTGAAGCTTTCTTT	CASSVQGFGTEAFF
NA	TRBV20-1	TRBJ2-3	NA	14	TGCAGTGCTAGTCCCAGGGGAGGCACAGATACGCAGTATTTT	CSASPRGGTDTQYF
NA	TRBV7-2	TRBJ1-2	NA	13	TGTGCCAGCAGCTTAGGACAGGCCAGGGACTACACCTTC	CASSLGQARDYTF
NA	TRBV4-3	TRBJ1-6	NA	14	TGCGCCAGCAGCCAACAGGGGTGGAATTCACCCCTCCACTTT	CASSQQGWNSPLHF
NA	TRBV11-1	TRBJ2-1	NA	15	TGTGCCAGCAGAAAGGGGGGGAGCTCCTACAATGAGCAGTTCTTC	CASRKGGSSYNEQFF
NA	TRBV19	TRBJ1-1	NA	13	TGTGCCAGTAGTACCACCCCAGGGATGGGGGCTTTCTTT	CASSTTPGMGAFF
NA	TRBV5-1	TRBJ2-7	TRBD2	15	TGCGCCAGCAGCTCTAGCGGGGGGACCGCCTACGAGCAGTACTTC	CASSSSGGTAYEQYF
NA	TRBV5-1	TRBJ1-4	TRBD1	15	TGCGCCAGCAGCCCTAGGGGGCAGGATAATGAAAAACTGTTTTTT	CASSPRGQDNEKLFF
NA	TRBV4-2	TRBJ2-3	TRBD2	16	TGTGCCAGCAGCCCACTAGCGGGGCGGGTCACAGATACGCAGTATTTT	CASSPLAGRVTDTQYF
once	TRBV6-5	TRBJ1-2	TRBD1	15	TGTGCCACTCAGGGCTCTGACAGGGGGCCGTCAGGCTACACCTTC	CATQGSDRGPSGYTF
NA	TRBV19	TRBJ2-7	NA	12	TGTGCCAGTGCAGGGTATCGGAACGAGCAGTACTTC	CASAGYRNEQYF
NA	TRBV5-1	TRBJ2-5	NA	13	TGCGCCAGTACTGGGGACTCCGAAGAGACCCAGTACTTC	CASTGDSEETQYF
NA	TRBV5-6	TRBJ2-7	TRBD1	14	TGTGCCAGCAGCCCGACAGGGCCTGGCTACGAGCAGTACTTC	CASSPTGPGYEQYF
NA	TRBV5-8	TRBJ1-6	TRBD1	16	TGTGCCAGCAGCTCCCAACAGGGGATTTATAATTCACCCCTCCACTTT	CASSSQQGIYNSPLHF
NA	TRBV6-5	TRBJ2-3	NA	13	TGTGCCAGCAGCCCAAACTTCCAAGATACGCAGTATTTT	CASSPNFQDTQYF
NA	TRBV25-1	TRBJ2-3	TRBD2	15	TGTGCCAGCGCGGGTTCTAGCGGGGCGGGAGATACGCAGTATTTT	CASAGSSGAGDTQYF
NA	TRBV3-1/TRBV3-2	TRBJ1-5	TRBD1	16	TGTGCCAGCAGCCGAAGGACAGGGGAGGGCAATCAGCCCCAGCATTTT	CASSRRTGEGNQPQHF
NA	TRBV25-1	TRBJ2-7	TRBD1	17	TGTGCCAGCAGTGATCCCGGACAGGCCGGTAGGTCCTACGAGCAGTACTTC	CASSDPGQAGRSYEQYF
NA	TRBV7-2	TRBJ2-7	NA	15	TGTGCCAGCAGCTTAAGGCGGGGAACCTCCTACGAGCAGTACTTC	CASSLRRGTSYEQYF
NA	TRBV30	TRBJ1-1	NA	12	TGTGCCTGGGCCCCCCGGAGGGCTGAAGCTTTCTTT	CAWAPRRAEAFF
NA	TRBV10-2	TRBJ2-5	TRBD1	13	TGCGCCAGAAAGACAGGGATCCAAGAGACCCAGTACTTC	CARKTGIQETQYF
NA	TRBV9	TRBJ1-2	NA	14	TGTGCCAGCAGCGTAGATCTCGCTAACTATGGCTACACCTTC	CASSVDLANYGYTF
many	TRBV2	TRBJ1-6	TRBD1	15	TGTGCCAGCCACGGGGACAGGGGTATGGACTCACCCCTCCACTTT	CASHGDRGMDSPLHF
NA	TRBV19	TRBJ2-3	TRBD2	16	TGTGCCAGTAGTTCTCGGACTAGCGGGGGGCCAGATACGCAGTATTTT	CASSSRTSGGPDTQYF
NA	TRBV27	TRBJ1-2	NA	17	TGTGCCACCAGTTTATCGGCAGGGGCAATCACTAACTATGGCTACACCTTC	CATSLSAGAITNYGYTF
NA	TRBV6-2/TRBV6-3	TRBJ2-4	NA	15	TGTGCCAGCAGTTACTCACCGGGACACCTGAGTATTCAGTACTTC	CASSYSPGHLSIQYF
NA	TRBV9	TRBJ1-1	NA	13	TGTGCCAGCAGCGATCAGGGGTTAACTGAAGCTTTCTTT	CASSDQGLTEAFF